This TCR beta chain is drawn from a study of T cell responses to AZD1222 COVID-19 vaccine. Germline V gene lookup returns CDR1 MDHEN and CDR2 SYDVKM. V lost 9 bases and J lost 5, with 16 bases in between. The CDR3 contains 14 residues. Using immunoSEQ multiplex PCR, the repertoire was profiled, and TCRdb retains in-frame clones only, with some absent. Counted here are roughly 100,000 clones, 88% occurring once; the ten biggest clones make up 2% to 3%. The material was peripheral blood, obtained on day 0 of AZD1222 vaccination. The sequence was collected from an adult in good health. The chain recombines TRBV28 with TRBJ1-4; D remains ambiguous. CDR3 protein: CASNRQGQNEKLFF. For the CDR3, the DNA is TGTGCCAGTAACCGGCAAGGCCAGAATGAAAAACTGTTTTTT.